This is a list of T cell receptor beta chains from one sample in a study of PD-1 blockade in classical Hodgkin lymphoma. TCRdb's copy holds only in-frame clones and misses some; the assay was immunoSEQ multiplex PCR. This table has under 15,000 clones, 80% appearing once. The input for sequencing was peripheral blood mononuclear cells (PBMCs), taken at baseline. The receptors derive from a human donor with classical Hodgkin lymphoma. CDR3s include the opening cysteine and the closing phenylalanine or tryptophan. The D gene is left open where the match is weak. Size is omitted from some rows. Given values are once, few, many or a class for expanded clones.

clone size: NA
V gene: TRBV29-1
D gene: NA
J gene: TRBJ2-3
CDR3 DNA: TGCAGCGTTGCTGCTAGCACAGATACGCAGTATTTT
CDR3 protein: CSVAASTDTQYF

clone size: NA
V gene: TRBV10-3
D gene: TRBD1
J gene: TRBJ1-2
CDR3 DNA: TGTGCCATCAGTGCCCAGACAGGGGTCGGGGTCTATGGCTACACCTTC
CDR3 protein: CAISAQTGVGVYGYTF

clone size: few
V gene: TRBV5-4
D gene: NA
J gene: TRBJ2-7
CDR3 DNA: TGTGCCAGCAGCCTCAGGACGGGACCTTCCTACGAGCAGTACTTC
CDR3 protein: CASSLRTGPSYEQYF

clone size: NA
V gene: TRBV10-3
D gene: NA
J gene: TRBJ2-1
CDR3 DNA: TGTGCCATCGGGCCGAATCTTGAGCAGTTCTTC
CDR3 protein: CAIGPNLEQFF

clone size: NA
V gene: TRBV5-1
D gene: NA
J gene: TRBJ2-7
CDR3 DNA: TGCGCCAGCAGCTTTATAGGACAGGGAGGGCACGAGCAGTACTTC
CDR3 protein: CASSFIGQGGHEQYF

clone size: once
V gene: TRBV4-1
D gene: TRBD1
J gene: TRBJ2-7
CDR3 DNA: TGCGCCAGCAGCCAGCTTCCGGGACAGGCATCCTACGAGCAGTACTTC
CDR3 protein: CASSQLPGQASYEQYF

clone size: NA
V gene: TRBV11-2
D gene: TRBD1
J gene: TRBJ1-4
CDR3 DNA: TGTGCCAGCAGCTTAAGATTGCCTTTTACAGGGGGCGGCGAAAAACTGTTTTTT
CDR3 protein: CASSLRLPFTGGGEKLFF

clone size: once
V gene: TRBV4-1
D gene: TRBD2
J gene: TRBJ2-3
CDR3 DNA: TGCGCCAGCAGCCAAGATTCCCCCGCGGGAGCGGTAGATACGCAGTATTTT
CDR3 protein: CASSQDSPAGAVDTQYF

clone size: NA
V gene: TRBV2
D gene: TRBD2
J gene: TRBJ2-7
CDR3 DNA: TGTGCCAGCCGGCGGGAGTCAGTCTACGAGCAGTACTTC
CDR3 protein: CASRRESVYEQYF

clone size: NA
V gene: TRBV6-1
D gene: TRBD1
J gene: TRBJ1-1
CDR3 DNA: TGTGCCAGCAGTGAATCCCGGGACAGGGGGCTTGAAGCTTTCTTT
CDR3 protein: CASSESRDRGLEAFF

clone size: NA
V gene: TRBV10-3
D gene: NA
J gene: TRBJ2-7
CDR3 DNA: TGTGCCATCAGTGAGGGTCCAGGACCCCCTTCCGAGCAGTACTTC
CDR3 protein: CAISEGPGPPSEQYF

clone size: NA
V gene: TRBV5-4
D gene: NA
J gene: TRBJ2-1
CDR3 DNA: TGTGCCAGCAGCGCAAGACGGGAAGCGCAGTTCTTC
CDR3 protein: CASSARREAQFF

clone size: NA
V gene: TRBV5-1
D gene: NA
J gene: TRBJ2-6
CDR3 DNA: TGCGCCAGCAGTAGACACTCTGGGGCCAACGTCCTGACTTTC
CDR3 protein: CASSRHSGANVLTF

clone size: NA
V gene: TRBV6-1
D gene: TRBD2
J gene: TRBJ2-2
CDR3 DNA: TGTGCCAGCAGTGGAGGGACTAGGTCGACCGGGGAGCTGTTTTTT
CDR3 protein: CASSGGTRSTGELFF

clone size: once
V gene: TRBV6-6
D gene: TRBD1
J gene: TRBJ2-7
CDR3 DNA: TGTGCCAGCAGTAGGGACAGGTCCTACGAGCAGTACTTC
CDR3 protein: CASSRDRSYEQYF

clone size: NA
V gene: TRBV10-3
D gene: TRBD1
J gene: TRBJ1-5
CDR3 DNA: TGTGCCATCAGTGCGGGACAGGGGAACAATCAGCCCCAGCATTTT
CDR3 protein: CAISAGQGNNQPQHF

clone size: few
V gene: TRBV2
D gene: NA
J gene: TRBJ2-1
CDR3 DNA: TGTGCCAGTATAAAGGGGGAAGTCTACAATGAGCAGTTCTTC
CDR3 protein: CASIKGEVYNEQFF

clone size: NA
V gene: TRBV19
D gene: NA
J gene: TRBJ2-2
CDR3 DNA: TGTGCCAGTAGTATCACCCACAGAGCTACCGGGGAGCTGTTTTTT
CDR3 protein: CASSITHRATGELFF

clone size: NA
V gene: TRBV6-5
D gene: NA
J gene: TRBJ1-1
CDR3 DNA: TGTGCCAGCAGAATGAGCGGAGGGTCGGCTACTGAAGCTTTCTTT
CDR3 protein: CASRMSGGSATEAFF

clone size: NA
V gene: TRBV6-4
D gene: NA
J gene: TRBJ1-1
CDR3 DNA: TGTGCCAGCAGTGAGGAAGACCACACTGAAGCTTTCTTT
CDR3 protein: CASSEEDHTEAFF

clone size: NA
V gene: TRBV5-1
D gene: NA
J gene: TRBJ1-6
CDR3 DNA: TGCGCCAGCAGCAAGGTCACAGGAGCGAATAATTCACCCCTCCACTTT
CDR3 protein: CASSKVTGANNSPLHF

clone size: NA
V gene: TRBV21-1
D gene: NA
J gene: TRBJ2-1
CDR3 DNA: TGTGCCAGCCCGACCGACAGGGATCTCTCCTACAATGAGCAGTTCTTC
CDR3 protein: CASPTDRDLSYNEQFF